This T cell receptor (beta chain) was found in a study of CD8 T cells in ankylosing spondylitis. This clonotype occurred a few times. The target antigen is unknown. The germline gives CDR1 LGHDT, CDR2 YNNKEL (reference sequence). With 3 bases clipped from V and 5 bases from J, the junction kept 20 bases outside the gene matches. The CDR3 consists of 19 residues. General study findings and limits: Prior work had noted some motif variants in reactive arthritis blood and synovial fluid. For ankylosing spondylitis blood, a TCR beta motif of 7 or 8 highly homologous variants appeared characteristic. With a CD8+ phenotype, disease-linked clones were relatively rare in peripheral blood.

Generation of TCR beta libraries employed quantitative 5'-RACE incorporating molecular barcodes. TCRdb redid the calling of the 5' RACE reads with MiXCR, one entry per CDR3 protein. This sample has about 240,000 distinct CDR3 sequences, with approximately 9% found just once. The sequenced sample was blood, either unsorted or a sorted T cell fraction (not recorded which). This receptor was identified in a male donor with ankylosing spondylitis or in good health (not recorded which). The chain employs TRBV3-1 and TRBJ1-1, with 8 positions matching TRBD1. This CDR3 reads CASSQPRNRGTLEGTEAFF. In DNA, the CDR3 is TGTGCCAGCAGCCAGCCGAGAAACAGGGGGACTTTAGAGGGTACTGAAGCTTTCTTT.